This T cell receptor (beta chain) was sequenced during a study of shared clonotypes between healthy human individuals. Assay: immunoSEQ multiplex PCR; the TCRdb copy retains only in-frame clones and omits some. Among millions of clones, about 94% were seen once, and the ten largest hold roughly 1%. Trimming took off 7 bases at V and 5 bases at J, with 27 bases between the two ends. Germline CDR1 MDHEN, CDR2 SYDVKM. This CDR3 is built from 17 residues. Naive CD8 isolation took CD45RO-negative cells positively selected for CCR7 and excluded terminally differentiated effector memory CD45RA+ cells. Worth noting for this clone: Its antigen is as yet unknown.

The study, taken as a whole, reports: The sampled material consisted only of blood, and tissue repertoires are likely to differ.

This TCR was recovered from a man aged 18 to 29 in good health. The sample taken for sequencing was naive CD8+ T cells sorted from blood. The chain is built from TRBV28 and TRBJ2-7, with D perhaps TRBD1 or TRBD2 (5 bases each). Here the CDR3 reads CASKTIPGIGVLDEQYF. The CDR3 DNA reads as TGTGCCAGCAAAACTATTCCCGGGATAGGGGTTCTCGACGAGCAGTACTTC.